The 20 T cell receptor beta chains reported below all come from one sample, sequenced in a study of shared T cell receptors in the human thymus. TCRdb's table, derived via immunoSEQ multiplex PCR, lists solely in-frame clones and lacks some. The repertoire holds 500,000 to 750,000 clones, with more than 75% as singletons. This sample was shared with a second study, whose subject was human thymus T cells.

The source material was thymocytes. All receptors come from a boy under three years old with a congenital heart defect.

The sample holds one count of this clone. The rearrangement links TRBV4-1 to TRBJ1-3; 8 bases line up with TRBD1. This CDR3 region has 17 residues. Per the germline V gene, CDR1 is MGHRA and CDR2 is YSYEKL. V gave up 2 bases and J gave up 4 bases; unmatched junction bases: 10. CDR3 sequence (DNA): TGCGCCAGCAGCCAACTGTCGACGGGACAGGCAGGAAACACCATATATTTT. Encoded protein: CASSQLSTGQAGNTIYF.

CDR3 bases: TGTGCCAGTAGTGGGGGACTAGCGGGAGGGTACAATGAGCAGTTCTTC. This translates into CASSGGLAGGYNEQFF. The chain couples TRBV19 to TRBJ2-1, with TRBD2 matching over 16 bases. Germline CDR1 reads LNHDA; CDR2 reads SQIVND (reference sequence). V shed 5 bases and J 4 bases; nucleotides not matched to a gene: 2. There are 16 residues in the CDR3.

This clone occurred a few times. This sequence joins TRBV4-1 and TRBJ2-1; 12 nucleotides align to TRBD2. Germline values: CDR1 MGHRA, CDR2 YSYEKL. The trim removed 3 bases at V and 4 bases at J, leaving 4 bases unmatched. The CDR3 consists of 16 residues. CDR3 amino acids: CASSQPGLAGYNEQFF. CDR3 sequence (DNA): TGCGCCAGCAGCCAGCCAGGACTAGCGGGGTACAATGAGCAGTTCTTC.

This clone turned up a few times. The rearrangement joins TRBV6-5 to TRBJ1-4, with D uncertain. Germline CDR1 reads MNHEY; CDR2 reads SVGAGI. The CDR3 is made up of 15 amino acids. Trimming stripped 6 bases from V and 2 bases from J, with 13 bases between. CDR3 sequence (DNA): TGTGCCAGCAGGAATGTTGCTACGACTAATGAAAAACTGTTTTTT. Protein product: CASRNVATTNEKLFF.

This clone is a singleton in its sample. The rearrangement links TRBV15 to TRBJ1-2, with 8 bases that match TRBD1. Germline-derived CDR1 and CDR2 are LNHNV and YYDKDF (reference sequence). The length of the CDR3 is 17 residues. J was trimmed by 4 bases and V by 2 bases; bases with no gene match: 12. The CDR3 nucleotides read TGTGCCACCAGCAGACCACCTCGGACAGGGAAGAGCTATGGCTACACCTTC. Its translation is CATSRPPRTGKSYGYTF. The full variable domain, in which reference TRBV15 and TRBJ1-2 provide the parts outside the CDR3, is DAMVIQNPRYQVTQFGKPVTLSCSQTLNHNVMYWYQQKSSQAPKLLFHYYDKDFNNEADTPDNFQSRRPNTSFCFLDIRSPGLGDTAMYLCATSRPPRTGKSYGYTFGSGTRLTVV.

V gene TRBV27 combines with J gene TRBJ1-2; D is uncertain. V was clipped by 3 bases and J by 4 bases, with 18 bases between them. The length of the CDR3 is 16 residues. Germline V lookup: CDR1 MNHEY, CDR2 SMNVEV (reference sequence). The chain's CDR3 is CASSFTTQPTIYGYTF. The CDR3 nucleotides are TGTGCCAGCAGTTTCACCACCCAGCCCACTATCTATGGCTACACCTTC.

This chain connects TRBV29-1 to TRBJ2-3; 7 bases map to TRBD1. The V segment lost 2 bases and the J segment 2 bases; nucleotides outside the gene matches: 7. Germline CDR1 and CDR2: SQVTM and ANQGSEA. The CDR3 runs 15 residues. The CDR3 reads CSVERPGQFTDTQYF. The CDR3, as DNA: TGCAGCGTTGAACGCCCGGGACAGTTCACAGATACGCAGTATTTT.

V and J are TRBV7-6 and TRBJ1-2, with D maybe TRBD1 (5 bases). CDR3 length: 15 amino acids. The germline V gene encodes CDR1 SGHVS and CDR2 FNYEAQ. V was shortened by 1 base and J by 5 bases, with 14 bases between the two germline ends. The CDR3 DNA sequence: TGTGCCAGCAGCTTAGATGGGGGGGGTGAATATGGCTACACCTTC. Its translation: CASSLDGGGEYGYTF.

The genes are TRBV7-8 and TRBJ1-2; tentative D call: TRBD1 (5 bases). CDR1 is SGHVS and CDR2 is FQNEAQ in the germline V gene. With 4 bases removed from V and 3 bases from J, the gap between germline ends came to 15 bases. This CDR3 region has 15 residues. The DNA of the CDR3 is TGTGCCAGCAGCTCCCCCGCGGGGCCCTACTATGGCTACACCTTC. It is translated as CASSSPAGPYYGYTF. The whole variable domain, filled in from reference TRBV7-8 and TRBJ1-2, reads GAGVSQSPRYKVAKRGQDVALRCDPISGHVSLFWYQQALGQGPEFLTYFQNEAQLDKSGLPSDRFFAERPEGSVSTLKIQRTQQEDSAVYLCASSSPAGPYYGYTFGSGTRLTVV.

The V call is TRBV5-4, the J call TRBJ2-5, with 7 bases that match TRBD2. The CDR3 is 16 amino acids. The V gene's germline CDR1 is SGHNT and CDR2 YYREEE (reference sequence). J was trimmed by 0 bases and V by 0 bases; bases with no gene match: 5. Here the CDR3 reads CASSLGLRENQETQYF. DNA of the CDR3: TGTGCCAGCAGCTTGGGGCTGCGGGAGAACCAAGAGACCCAGTACTTC.

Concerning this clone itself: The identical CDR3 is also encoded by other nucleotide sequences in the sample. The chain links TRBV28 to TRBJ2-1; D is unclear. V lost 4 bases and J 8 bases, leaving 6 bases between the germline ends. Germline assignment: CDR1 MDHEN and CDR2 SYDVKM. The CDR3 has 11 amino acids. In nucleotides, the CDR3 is TGTGCCAGCAGTTCGTTCGATGAGCAGTTCTTC. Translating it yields CASSSFDEQFF.

The CDR3 is CASSDKTSGRRDEQYF. In nucleotides, the CDR3 is TGTGCCAGCAGTGACAAGACTAGCGGGAGACGGGACGAGCAGTACTTC. The gene calls are TRBV4-2 and TRBJ2-7; TRBD2 matches 12 bases. With V trimmed by 6 bases and J by 5 bases, 11 bases remained unmatched. Germline V lookup: CDR1 LGHNA, CDR2 YNFKEQ. The CDR3 has 16 amino acids.

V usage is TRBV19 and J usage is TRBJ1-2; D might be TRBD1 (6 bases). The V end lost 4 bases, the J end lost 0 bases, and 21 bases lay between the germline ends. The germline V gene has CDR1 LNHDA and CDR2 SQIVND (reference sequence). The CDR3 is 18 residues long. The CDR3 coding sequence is TGTGCCAGTAGTACCTCGGGGAGGGGGACCTGTCCTAACTATGGCTACACCTTC. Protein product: CASSTSGRGTCPNYGYTF. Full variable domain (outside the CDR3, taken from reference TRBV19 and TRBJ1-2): DGGITQSPKYLFRKEGQNVTLSCEQNLNHDAMYWYRQDPGQGLRLIYYSQIVNDFQKGDIAEGYSVSREKKESFPLTVTSAQKNPTAFYLCASSTSGRGTCPNYGYTFGSGTRLTVV.

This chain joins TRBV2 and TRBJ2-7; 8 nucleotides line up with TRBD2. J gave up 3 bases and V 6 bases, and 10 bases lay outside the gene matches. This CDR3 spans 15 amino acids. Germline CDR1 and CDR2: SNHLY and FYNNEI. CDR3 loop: CASSVLAGDLYEQYF. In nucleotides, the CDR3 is TGTGCCAGCAGCGTCCTAGCGGGTGATCTCTACGAGCAGTACTTC.

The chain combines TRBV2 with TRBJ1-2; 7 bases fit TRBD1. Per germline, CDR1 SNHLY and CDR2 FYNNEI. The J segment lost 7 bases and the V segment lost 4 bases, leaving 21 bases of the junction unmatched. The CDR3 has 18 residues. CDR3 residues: CASSAPKSRTGQCPGYTF. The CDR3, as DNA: TGTGCCAGCAGTGCTCCAAAATCGCGGACAGGACAATGCCCTGGCTACACCTTC.

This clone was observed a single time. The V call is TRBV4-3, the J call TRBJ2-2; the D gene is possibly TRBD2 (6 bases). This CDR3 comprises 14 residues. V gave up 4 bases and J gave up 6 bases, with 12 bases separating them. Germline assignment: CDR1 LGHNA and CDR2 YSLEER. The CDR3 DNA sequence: TGCGCCAGCAGCCCCCGGCGGGGTGCCGGGGAGCTGTTTTTT. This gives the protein CASSPRRGAGELFF.

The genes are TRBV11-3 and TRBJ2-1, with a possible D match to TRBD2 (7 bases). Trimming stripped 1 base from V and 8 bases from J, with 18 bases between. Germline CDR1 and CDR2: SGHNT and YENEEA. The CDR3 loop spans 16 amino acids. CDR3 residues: CASSLGGLGGADEQFF. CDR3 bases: TGTGCCAGCAGCTTAGGAGGGCTTGGGGGGGCTGATGAGCAGTTCTTC.

The CDR3 DNA is TGCGCCAGGTCCGCCTGGCACAGGGGCTTTTACAATGAGCAGTTCTTC. The encoded protein is CARSAWHRGFYNEQFF. This chain connects TRBV23-1 to TRBJ2-1; 7 bases fit TRBD1. TRBV23-1 is identified as an open reading frame with a role that is uncertain. V lost 9 bases to trimming and J lost 4 bases; unmatched junction nucleotides: 15. This CDR3 comprises 16 residues.

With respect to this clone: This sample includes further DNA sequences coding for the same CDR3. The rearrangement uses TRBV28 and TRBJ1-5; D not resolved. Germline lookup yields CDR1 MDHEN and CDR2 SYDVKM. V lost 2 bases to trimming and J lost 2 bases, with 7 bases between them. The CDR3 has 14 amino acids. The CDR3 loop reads CASSLRQGNQPQHF. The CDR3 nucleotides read TGTGCCAGCAGTTTACGGCAGGGCAATCAGCCCCAGCATTTT.

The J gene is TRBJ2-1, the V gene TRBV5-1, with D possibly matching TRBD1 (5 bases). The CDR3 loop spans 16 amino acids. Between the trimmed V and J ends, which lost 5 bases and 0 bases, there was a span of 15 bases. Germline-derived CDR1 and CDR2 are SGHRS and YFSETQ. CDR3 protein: CASRTLGVSSYNEQFF. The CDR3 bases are TGCGCCAGCAGGACCCTAGGGGTGAGCTCCTACAATGAGCAGTTCTTC.